This T cell receptor (beta chain) is from a study of control samples from healthy donors and cancer patients (dated by TCRdb to the early 2020s). Regarding this clone: Its antigen remains undetermined. No much larger clone exists at a distance of one base, and base qualities are not known.

Receptor libraries were prepared by the immunoSEQ multiplex PCR assay. TCRdb mirrors the immuneACCESS table, restricted to in-frame sequences. Some clones are absent from its copies; in checked studies, under half trace to an unresolved V gene, and the reason for the others is unknown. Present in this sample are some 110,000 clones, about 93% of which were seen just once. The ten largest clones represent roughly 2.6% of the sample. The sequenced sample was blood. This receptor was obtained from a man aged 30 to 45 in good health.

The DNA sequence reads TGCGCCAGCGCCTCACGGCTAGCGGGAACAGATACGCAGTATTTT. It specifies CASASRLAGTDTQYF. This receptor chain uses TRBV5-1 and TRBJ2-3; TRBD2 matches 9 bases in the middle. The germline V gene supplies CDR1 SGHRS and CDR2 YFSETQ. Unmatched junction bases come to 9, with V trimmed by 7 bases and J by 3 bases. Measured from the cysteine to the phenylalanine, the CDR3 is 15 residues long. Only CDR3 DNA is held: 45 bases, read in frame from base 1.